This passage covers 32 T cell receptor beta chains from one sample sequenced in a study of T cells after yellow fever vaccination. TCRdb fed the 5' RACE reads into MiXCR, producing one record per CDR3 protein. The sample lists some 670,000 distinct CDR3 sequences, approximately 13% seen once, with 14% to 15% in the top ten. Specimen: PBMCs, collected on the day of the yellow fever booster vaccination. The receptor set was obtained from a man aged 25 to 40 who received the YFV17D yellow fever vaccine.

V and J are TRBV3-1 and TRBJ2-3, with TRBD1 matching 8 bases. Germline CDR1 is LGHDT and CDR2 is YNNKEL (reference sequence). The ends lost 6 bases at V and 2 bases at J; junction bases unmatched: 7. The CDR3 spans 15 residues. CDR3 sequence: CASRLGQGTTDTQYF. The CDR3 nucleotides are TGTGCCAGCAGACTTGGACAGGGTACCACAGATACGCAGTATTTT.

This clonotype was seen a handful of times. The chain recombines TRBV4-2 with TRBJ1-5; 8 bases match TRBD1. Germline CDR1 LGHNA, CDR2 YNFKEQ. The CDR3 loop spans 18 amino acids. With 1 base clipped from V and 0 bases from J, the junction kept 8 bases outside the gene matches. The CDR3 DNA sequence: TGTGCCAGCAGCCAAGTGTTTCACAGGGGGTATAGCAATCAGCCCCAGCATTTT. This gives the protein CASSQVFHRGYSNQPQHF.

In its sample, this clonotype was seen a few times. The chain is built from TRBV6-1 and TRBJ1-5; 7 nucleotides match TRBD1. The germline gives CDR1 MNHNS, CDR2 SASEGT. The V and J ends lost 4 bases and 3 bases, in that order; junction bases with no gene match: 6. CDR3 length equals 15 residues. The CDR3 reads CASSVQGLYNQPQHF. The CDR3 bases are TGTGCCAGCAGTGTACAGGGGCTCTACAATCAGCCCCAGCATTTT.

The chain is built from TRBV25-1 and TRBJ2-1; D is undetermined. The CDR3 runs 11 residues. Trimming stripped 7 bases from V and 8 bases from J, with 9 bases between. CDR1 and CDR2 (germline): MGHDK, SYGVNS. The CDR3 DNA sequence: TGTGCCAGCAATCTAGGCGATGAGCAGTTCTTC. This encodes CASNLGDEQFF.

This clonotype was counted many times. This CDR3 is CASSQEASGSRNEQFF. The CDR3 bases are TGCGCCAGCAGCCAAGAGGCTAGCGGGAGTCGCAATGAGCAGTTCTTC. This sequence joins TRBV4-1 and TRBJ2-1; 10 nucleotides align to TRBD2. The V segment lost 0 bases and the J segment 6 bases; nucleotides outside the gene matches: 5. Germline V gene data show CDR1 as MGHRA and CDR2 as YSYEKL. The CDR3 has 16 residues.

The rearrangement links TRBV7-2 to TRBJ2-2; either TRBD1 or TRBD2 may supply D (5 bases each). Deletions cut 5 bases from V and 2 bases from J, with 9 bases between. CDR1 and CDR2 from the germline V gene are SGHTA and FQGNSA. The CDR3 has 14 residues. This CDR3 is CASSRDANTGELFF. In DNA form, the CDR3 reads TGTGCCAGCAGCCGGGACGCAAACACCGGGGAGCTGTTTTTT.

The CDR3 protein is CASKTAVSSYEQYF. The CDR3 coding sequence is TGTGCCAGTAAGACAGCGGTGAGCTCCTACGAGCAGTACTTC. This sequence joins TRBV19 and TRBJ2-7; D is tentatively TRBD1 or TRBD2 (5 bases each). Trimming stripped 7 bases from V and 0 bases from J, with 13 bases between. Germline V gene sequence: CDR1 LNHDA, CDR2 SQIVND (reference sequence). The CDR3 covers 14 residues. Full variable domain (rest looked up from reference TRBV19 and TRBJ2-7): DGGITQSPKYLFRKEGQNVTLSCEQNLNHDAMYWYRQDPGQGLRLIYYSQIVNDFQKGDIAEGYSVSREKKESFPLTVTSAQKNPTAFYLCASKTAVSSYEQYFGPGTRLTVT.

This clonotype was seen repeatedly, ten times or more. The CDR3 sequence: CSAGPSVVELADTQYF. As DNA, the CDR3 is TGCAGTGCTGGGCCTTCGGTCGTGGAGCTGGCAGATACGCAGTATTTT. The chain employs TRBV20-1 and TRBJ2-3; no clear D. CDR3 length equals 16 residues. Germline V gene sequence: CDR1 DFQATT, CDR2 SNEGSKA (reference sequence). Trimming shortened V by 5 bases and J by 4 bases, and 22 bases separated the two germline ends.

This clonotype was counted between two and nine times. The V and J genes are TRBV12-3 or TRBV12-4 and TRBJ2-1; the D is unclear. The CDR3 contains 13 residues. V lost 6 bases to trimming and J lost 6 bases, with 12 bases between them. In nucleotides, the CDR3 is TGTGCCAGCAGCCCTAGGATCCGCAATGAGCAGTTCTTC. Translation gives CASSPRIRNEQFF.

This clonotype was observed a few times. V usage is TRBV24-1 and J usage is TRBJ2-1; D not certain. The CDR3 contains 14 residues. V lost 9 bases to trimming and J lost 0 bases, with 11 bases between them. In germline, CDR1 is KGHDR, CDR2 SFDVKD. The CDR3 loop reads CATSSGRSYNEQFF. CDR3 bases: TGTGCCACCTCGTCGGGCCGCTCCTACAATGAGCAGTTCTTC.

CDR3 DNA: TGTGCCAGCAGCAAAAGAGAGCGAGCGGTACAAGAGACCCAGTACTTC. Translation: CASSKRERAVQETQYF. V and J are TRBV21-1 and TRBJ2-5. TRBV21-1 is tagged as a pseudogene. The CDR3 length is 16 residues.

This clonotype was detected once. Since no conserved phenylalanine or tryptophan closes the CDR3, a read error is the likely cause. The rearrangement links TRBV5-1 to TRBJ2-3; D may be TRBD1 (6 bases). Germline V gene sequence: CDR1 SGHRS, CDR2 YFSETQ. The CDR3 has 14 residues. V lost 0 bases to trimming and J lost 5 bases, with 10 bases between them. CDR3 protein: CASSLGQGRDTQYY. The CDR3 nucleotides are TGCGCCAGCAGCTTGGGGCAGGGGAGAGATACGCAGTATTAT.

This clonotype was counted only a few times. The rearrangement links TRBV14 to TRBJ2-3; no reliable D call. Deletions cut 1 base from V and 1 base from J, with 9 bases between. Germline CDR1 reads SGHDN; CDR2 reads FVKESK. The length of the CDR3 is 15 residues. In DNA form, the CDR3 reads TGTGCCAGCAGCCAAGGGACCCGCCGCACAGATACGCAGTATTTT. Translation: CASSQGTRRTDTQYF.

The chain carries TRBV9 and TRBJ1-5, with TRBD1 as a possible D gene (5 bases). V was pared by 8 bases and J by 1 base, with 16 bases between. The CDR3 spans 15 residues. CDR1 and CDR2 from the germline V gene are SGDLS and YYNGEE. CDR3 in amino acids: CARPNQGASNQPQHF. The CDR3 DNA is TGTGCCAGACCCAACCAGGGAGCGAGCAATCAGCCCCAGCATTTT.

This sequence joins TRBV20-1 and TRBJ2-7, with D perhaps matching TRBD2 (5 bases). Trimming removed 6 bases at V and 0 bases at J, with 18 bases between. CDR3 length: 15 amino acids. Germline assignment: CDR1 DFQATT and CDR2 SNEGSKA (reference sequence). The CDR3 here is CSANIRVANSYEQYF. CDR3 nucleotides: TGCAGTGCGAATATTAGGGTAGCGAACTCCTACGAGCAGTACTTC.

The chain carries TRBV20-1 and TRBJ1-5; a weak D match, TRBD1 (6 bases). There are 16 residues in the CDR3. Germline V gene data show CDR1 as DFQATT and CDR2 as SNEGSKA (reference sequence). Trimming cost V 0 bases and J 2 bases, with 14 bases left between them. This CDR3 is CSAREPEQGGNQPQHF. CDR3 DNA: TGCAGTGCTAGAGAGCCCGAACAGGGTGGCAATCAGCCCCAGCATTTT.

V gene TRBV9 combines with J gene TRBJ2-1, with a possible D match to TRBD2 (6 bases). Germline loops: CDR1 SGDLS, CDR2 YYNGEE. This CDR3 is built from 16 residues. Trimming stripped 3 bases from V and 1 base from J, with 14 bases between. The CDR3 loop is CASSAPGLGSYNEQFF. In DNA, the CDR3 is TGTGCCAGCAGCGCCCCGGGACTTGGTTCCTACAATGAGCAGTTCTTC.

The chain is built from TRBV19 and TRBJ2-1; 8 bases match TRBD2. V lost 5 bases, J lost 12 bases, and 12 bases stayed unmatched. The CDR3 covers 14 residues. CDR1 and CDR2 (germline): LNHDA, SQIVND (reference sequence). The CDR3 spells CASSGNSGTSAQFF. DNA of the CDR3: TGTGCCAGTAGTGGTAATAGCGGGACTTCAGCGCAGTTCTTC.

This clonotype was counted a few times. The chain has TRBV4-2 and TRBJ1-2; 9 bases align to TRBD1. V lost 2 bases to trimming and J lost 6 bases; unmatched junction nucleotides: 16. The CDR3 length is 18 residues. Per germline, CDR1 LGHNA and CDR2 YNFKEQ. CDR3 protein: CASSQYRDRADNVHGYTF. DNA of the CDR3: TGTGCCAGCAGCCAATACCGGGACAGGGCGGACAATGTGCATGGCTACACCTTC.

V usage is TRBV5-1 and J usage is TRBJ2-5, with 13 bases identical to TRBD2. J lost 0 bases, V lost 0 bases, and 2 bases had no gene match. Germline loops: CDR1 SGHRS, CDR2 YFSETQ. This CDR3 region has 17 residues. The CDR3 DNA reads TGCGCCAGCAGCTTGGGAGGACTAGCGGGAGACCAAGAGACCCAGTACTTC. This sequence encodes CASSLGGLAGDQETQYF.

CDR3 in amino acids: CASSPPGILEQFF. CDR3 DNA: TGTGCCAGCAGCCCCCCTGGGATTCTAGAGCAGTTCTTC. The chain couples TRBV14 to TRBJ2-1; no clear D. This CDR3 has 13 residues. Trimming took off 4 bases at V and 10 bases at J, with 14 bases between the two ends. Germline CDR1 reads SGHDN; CDR2 reads FVKESK. The whole variable domain, remainder taken from reference TRBV14 and TRBJ2-1, is EAGVTQFPSHSVIEKGQTVTLRCDPISGHDNLYWYRRVMGKEIKFLLHFVKESKQDESGMPNNRFLAERTGGTYSTLKVQPAELEDSGVYFCASSPPGILEQFFGPGTRLTVL.

The chain is built from TRBV18 and TRBJ2-7; D not resolved. Germline V CDR1 and CDR2: KGHSH, LQKENI. V was clipped by 6 bases and J by 6 bases, with 12 bases between them. The CDR3 runs 12 residues. The CDR3 DNA is TGTGCCAGCTCCCTAGTCGATGGCGAGCAGTACTTC. It translates to CASSLVDGEQYF.

The rearrangement links TRBV15 to TRBJ1-2, with D possibly being TRBD1 (6 bases). Germline CDR1 and CDR2: LNHNV and YYDKDF (reference sequence). This CDR3 has 13 residues. V lost 4 bases, J lost 5 bases, and 11 bases lay in between. The CDR3 sequence: CATSNRDIYGYTF. CDR3 sequence (DNA): TGTGCCACCAGCAACCGGGACATATATGGCTACACCTTC.

The chain carries TRBV4-3 and TRBJ1-2, with D perhaps matching TRBD1 (5 bases). V was trimmed by 1 base and J by 8 bases, leaving 23 bases between them. The CDR3 spans 17 residues. The germline V gene has CDR1 LGHNA and CDR2 YSLEER. The CDR3 coding sequence is TGCGCCAGCAGCCAAGCTGGTGGCAGGGTGTCCACTGGGGGCTACACCTTC. It encodes CASSQAGGRVSTGGYTF.

This sequence joins TRBV7-2 and TRBJ2-1; D ambiguous. Germline V lookup: CDR1 SGHTA, CDR2 FQGNSA. The CDR3 sequence is 13 residues long. V dropped 4 bases and J dropped 5 bases, with 9 bases sitting between them. This chain's CDR3 is CASSSLVNNEQFF. The CDR3 region has the DNA TGTGCCAGCAGCTCTCTAGTCAACAATGAGCAGTTCTTC.

This clonotype turned up a few times. The rearrangement links TRBV4-3 to TRBJ2-5; TRBD1 matches 8 bases. CDR3 length: 15 residues. Germline CDR1 reads LGHNA; CDR2 reads YSLEER. The V segment lost 2 bases and the J segment 5 bases; nucleotides outside the gene matches: 7. The CDR3 spells CASSQLSSGGETQYF. As DNA, the CDR3 is TGCGCCAGCAGCCAATTGTCGTCAGGGGGCGAGACCCAGTACTTC.

This chain joins TRBV15 and TRBJ2-2; the D gene is possibly TRBD1 (5 bases). Germline lookup yields CDR1 LNHNV and CDR2 YYDKDF (reference sequence). Trimming shortened V by 11 bases and J by 6 bases, and 13 bases separated the two germline ends. This CDR3 is built from 12 residues. CDR3 bases: TGTGCCTCAAATCAGGGTGCCGGGGAGCTGTTTTTT. Protein product: CASNQGAGELFF.

The rearrangement links TRBV28 to TRBJ2-3; D remains unclear. Per germline, CDR1 MDHEN and CDR2 SYDVKM. The germline V and J ends were trimmed by 6 bases and 0 bases, with 16 bases remaining between them. The CDR3 has 16 amino acids. CDR3 nucleotides: TGTGCCAGCAGACCCTTCTCACTAATTAGCACAGATACGCAGTATTTT. This codes for CASRPFSLISTDTQYF.

The chain is built from TRBV20-1 and TRBJ2-7; 14 bases match TRBD2. Trimming removed 1 base from V and 7 bases from J; junction bases left unmatched: 6. CDR1 DFQATT and CDR2 SNEGSKA come from the germline V gene (reference sequence). The CDR3 runs to 15 residues. The chain's CDR3 is CSARVGTSGSVEQYF. The CDR3 region has the DNA TGCAGTGCTAGAGTGGGGACTAGCGGGAGTGTTGAGCAGTACTTC.

The chain uses TRBV19 and TRBJ2-1; no firm D call. CDR3 length: 14 residues. CDR1 is LNHDA and CDR2 is SQIVND in the germline V gene (reference sequence). V gave up 9 bases and J gave up 4 bases, with 16 bases separating them. The CDR3 loop is CASRRLVGYNEQFF. The CDR3 DNA reads as TGTGCCAGCAGGCGTTTAGTGGGTTACAATGAGCAGTTCTTC.

This clonotype has just a few counts. The chain employs TRBV18 and TRBJ2-3, with unresolved D. Between the trimmed V and J ends, which lost 3 bases and 0 bases, there was a span of 13 bases. The CDR3 spans 16 residues. Per the germline V gene, CDR1 is KGHSH and CDR2 is LQKENI. CDR3: CASSPGVQPSTDTQYF. CDR3 nucleotides: TGTGCCAGCTCACCTGGGGTCCAGCCCAGCACAGATACGCAGTATTTT.

The sample holds a few counts of this clonotype. The rearrangement uses TRBV7-2 and TRBJ1-1, with D hard to call. The CDR3 loop spans 12 amino acids. The V gene lost 7 bases and the J gene lost 0 bases, with 6 bases spanning the gap. Looked up from germline, CDR1 is SGHTA and CDR2 is FQGNSA. In DNA form, the CDR3 reads TGTGCCAGCACCTACATGAACACTGAAGCTTTCTTT. Its protein is CASTYMNTEAFF.